A selection of T cell receptor beta chains follows, all from one sample in a study of blood T cells in healthy people across ages. TCRdb reprocessed the 5' RACE reads with MiXCR, giving one entry per CDR3 protein. The sample has 1.4 million or so distinct CDR3 sequences; roughly 43% are singletons. The sequenced material came from blood. The source of these receptors is a woman aged 18-29 years in good health. The CDR3 runs from the conserved cysteine through the conserved F or W. D genes are given only for firm matches. The size field is filled for only some rows; it gives once, few, many or a size class.

size: -
J: TRBJ2-1
V: TRBV7-7
D: -
CDR3: CASSLSDRPYNEQFF
DNA: TGTGCTAGCAGCTTAAGCGACAGGCCCTACAATGAGCAGTTCTTC

size: few
J: TRBJ1-2
V: TRBV29-1
D: -
CDR3: CSVEISPGYYGYTF
DNA: TGCAGCGTTGAAATTTCCCCGGGTTACTATGGCTACACCTTC

size: -
J: TRBJ1-5
V: TRBV6-5
D: -
CDR3: CASSYSSRAGVSGPHSNQPQHF
DNA: TGTGCCAGCAGTTACTCGTCGAGGGCAGGGGTCTCTGGTCCCCATAGCAATCAGCCCCAGCATTTT

size: -
J: TRBJ1-1
V: TRBV29-1
D: -
CDR3: CSVAWGGTEAFF
DNA: TGCAGCGTGGCTTGGGGAGGCACTGAAGCTTTCTTT

size: few
J: TRBJ2-2
V: TRBV12-3/TRBV12-4
D: -
CDR3: CASTGTANTGELFF
DNA: TGTGCCAGCACCGGGACGGCGAACACCGGGGAGCTGTTTTTT

size: -
J: TRBJ2-4
V: TRBV6-2/TRBV6-3
D: TRBD1
CDR3: CASSPRDRGHNEQYF
DNA: TGTGCCAGCAGCCCCCGGGACAGGGGCCACAATGAGCAGTACTTC

size: -
J: TRBJ2-5
V: TRBV5-4
D: TRBD1
CDR3: CASRSGTGMLNEQYF
DNA: TGTGCCAGCAGATCCGGGACAGGGATGCTAAATGAGCAGTACTTC

size: -
J: TRBJ1-6
V: TRBV7-2
D: -
CDR3: CASSRRRGGNSPLHF
DNA: TGTGCCAGCAGCCGTCGCCGGGGGGGTAATTCACCCCTCCACTTT

size: -
J: TRBJ2-5
V: TRBV5-8
D: -
CDR3: CASSLAVIAISRNEQYF
DNA: TGTGCCAGCAGCTTGGCCGTAATAGCCATATCCAGGAATGAGCAGTACTTC

size: -
J: TRBJ1-2
V: TRBV27
D: -
CDR3: CASNFFPGGYTF
DNA: TGTGCCAGCAACTTTTTTCCGGGAGGCTACACCTTC

size: -
J: TRBJ2-4
V: TRBV20-1
D: TRBD1
CDR3: CSVPKGGEVIQYF
DNA: TGCAGTGTCCCCAAAGGGGGCGAGGTCATTCAGTACTTC

size: few
J: TRBJ1-3
V: TRBV20-1
D: -
CDR3: CSARAGDTIYF
DNA: TGCAGTGCTAGGGCGGGGGACACCATATATTTT

size: few
J: TRBJ1-4
V: TRBV18
D: -
CDR3: CASSRQNEKLFF
DNA: TGTGCCAGCTCACGACAGAATGAAAAACTGTTTTTT

size: once
J: TRBJ1-1
V: TRBV29-1
D: -
CDR3: CSVFPGATEAFF
DNA: TGCAGCGTTTTTCCGGGTGCAACTGAAGCTTTCTTT

size: few
J: TRBJ2-7
V: TRBV10-3
D: TRBD2
CDR3: CANSGSGHEQYF
DNA: TGTGCCAACAGCGGGAGCGGGCACGAGCAGTACTTC

size: -
J: TRBJ2-7
V: TRBV20-1
D: TRBD2
CDR3: CSASGMSSGRWNEQYF
DNA: TGCAGTGCTAGTGGAATGTCTAGCGGGAGGTGGAATGAGCAGTACTTC

size: once
J: TRBJ1-5
V: TRBV20-1
D: -
CDR3: CSARDRGFATAHQPQHF
DNA: TGCAGTGCTAGAGATCGAGGTTTCGCGACAGCACATCAGCCCCAGCATTTT

size: many
J: TRBJ2-7
V: TRBV7-9
D: TRBD1
CDR3: CASRPQGALYEQYF
DNA: TGTGCCAGCAGACCCCAGGGGGCGCTTTACGAGCAGTACTTC

size: -
J: TRBJ2-1
V: TRBV6-5
D: -
CDR3: CASSYSIDGGQFF
DNA: TGTGCCAGCAGTTACTCGATCGATGGTGGGCAGTTCTTC

size: -
J: TRBJ1-1
V: TRBV10-3
D: -
CDR3: CAISEQGSNTEAFF
DNA: TGTGCCATCAGCGAACAGGGATCGAACACTGAAGCTTTCTTT

size: -
J: TRBJ1-1
V: TRBV13
D: -
CDR3: CASSLEGIMNTEAFF
DNA: TGTGCCAGCAGCTTAGAAGGGATAATGAACACTGAAGCTTTCTTT

size: few
J: TRBJ2-5
V: TRBV20-1
D: -
CDR3: CSARAYTGSRGAQETQYF
DNA: TGCAGTGCTAGAGCGTACACAGGGAGTCGTGGGGCCCAAGAGACCCAGTACTTC

size: -
J: TRBJ1-2
V: TRBV20-1
D: TRBD1
CDR3: CSARDSGGNGYTF
DNA: TGCAGTGCTAGAGATTCAGGGGGTAACGGCTACACCTTC

size: few
J: TRBJ1-2
V: TRBV20-1
D: TRBD1
CDR3: CSATRYRGSYGYTF
DNA: TGCAGTGCTACCCGGTACAGGGGAAGCTATGGCTACACCTTC

size: -
J: TRBJ1-2
V: TRBV4-3
D: -
CDR3: CASSQGRANGCTF
DNA: TGCGCCAGCAGCCAGGGTCGCGCAAATGGCTGCACCTTC

size: -
J: TRBJ2-1
V: TRBV25-1
D: -
CDR3: CASSEFTGHHNEQFF
DNA: TGTGCCAGCAGTGAATTCACAGGGCACCACAATGAGCAGTTCTTC

size: few
J: TRBJ1-1
V: TRBV21-1
D: -
CDR3: CASSRDLNAEAFF
DNA: TGTGCCAGCAGCAGGGACCTTAACGCTGAAGCTTTCTTT